This T cell receptor (beta chain) emerged from a study of shared T cell receptors in the human thymus. About this clone: Relative to the germline gene, one junction end is altered; a read error may explain this.

Germline V gene lookup returns CDR1 SQVTM and CDR2 ANQGSEA. The CDR3 has 10 amino acids. Sequencing was performed with immunoSEQ multiplex PCR; in TCRdb, only in-frame clones are kept and a portion is missing. The sample records under 700,000 clones, around 78% being singletons. These data were also filed under a second study, of human thymus T cells. From that paper: Obtained as resections during corrective heart surgery, the thymus tissue was then studied.

This clonotype was obtained from a boy less than two years old with a congenital heart defect. The chain recombines TRBV29-1 with TRBJ2-5, with D possibly being TRBD2 (5 bases). The specimen sequenced was thymocytes. CDR3 sequence reads: CSGNQETQYF. The DNA for the CDR3 is TGTTCGGGAAATCAAGAGACCCAGTACTTC. Supplemented by reference TRBV29-1 and TRBJ2-5, the full variable domain reads SAVISQKPSRDICQRGTSLTIQCQVDSQVTMMFWYRQQPGQSLTLIATANQGSEATYESGFVIDKFPISRPNLTFSTLTVSNMSPEDSSIYLCSGNQETQYFGPGTRLLVL.